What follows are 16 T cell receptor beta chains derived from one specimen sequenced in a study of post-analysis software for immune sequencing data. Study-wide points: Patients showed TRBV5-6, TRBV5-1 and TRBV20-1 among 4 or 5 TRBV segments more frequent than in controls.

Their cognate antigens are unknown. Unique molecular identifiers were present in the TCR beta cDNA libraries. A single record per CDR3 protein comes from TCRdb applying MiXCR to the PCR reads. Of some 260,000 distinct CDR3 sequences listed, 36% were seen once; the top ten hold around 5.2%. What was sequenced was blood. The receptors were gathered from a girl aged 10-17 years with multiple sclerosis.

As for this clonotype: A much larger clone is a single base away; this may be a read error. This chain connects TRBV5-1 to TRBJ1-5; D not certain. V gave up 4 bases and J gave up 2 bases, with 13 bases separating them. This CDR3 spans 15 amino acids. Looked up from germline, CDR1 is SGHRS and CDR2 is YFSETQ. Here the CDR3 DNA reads TGCGCCAGCAGCGAAGGGTCTGATTGCAATCAGCCCCAGCATTTT. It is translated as CASSEGSDCNQPQHF.

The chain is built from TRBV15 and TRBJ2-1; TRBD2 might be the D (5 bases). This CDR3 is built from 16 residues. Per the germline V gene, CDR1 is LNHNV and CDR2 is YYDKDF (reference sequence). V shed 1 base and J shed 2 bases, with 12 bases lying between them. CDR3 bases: TGTGCCACCAGCAGAGGCGCTGACGGGGCCTACAATGAGCAGTTCTTC. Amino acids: CATSRGADGAYNEQFF.

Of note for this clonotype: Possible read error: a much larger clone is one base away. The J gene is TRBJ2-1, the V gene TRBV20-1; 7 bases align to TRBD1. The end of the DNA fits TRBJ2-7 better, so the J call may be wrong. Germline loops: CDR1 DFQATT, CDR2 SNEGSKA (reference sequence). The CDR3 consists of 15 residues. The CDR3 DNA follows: TGCAGTGCTAGAACCGACAGGGCGGCCTACAATGAGCAGTACTTC. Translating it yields CSARTDRAAYNEQYF.

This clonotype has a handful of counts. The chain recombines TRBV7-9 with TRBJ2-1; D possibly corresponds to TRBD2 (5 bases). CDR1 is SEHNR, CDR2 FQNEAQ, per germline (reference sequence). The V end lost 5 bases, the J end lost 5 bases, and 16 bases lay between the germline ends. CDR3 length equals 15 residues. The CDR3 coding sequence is TGTGCCAGCAGCCCCCCGGGGAACGTCAACAATGAGCAGTTCTTC. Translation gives CASSPPGNVNNEQFF.

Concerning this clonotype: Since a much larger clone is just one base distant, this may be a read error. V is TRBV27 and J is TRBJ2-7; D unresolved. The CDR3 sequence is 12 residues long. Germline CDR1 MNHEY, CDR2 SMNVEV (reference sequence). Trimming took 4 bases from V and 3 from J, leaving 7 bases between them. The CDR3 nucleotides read TGTGCCAGCAGTTCTCGATGCTACGAGCAGTACTTC. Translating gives CASSSRCYEQYF.

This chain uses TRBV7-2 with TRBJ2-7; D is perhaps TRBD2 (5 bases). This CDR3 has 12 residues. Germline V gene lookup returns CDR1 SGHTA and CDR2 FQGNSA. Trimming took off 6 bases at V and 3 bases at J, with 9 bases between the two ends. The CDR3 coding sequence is TGTGCCAGCAGTTTAACTAGCTACGAGCAGTACTTC. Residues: CASSLTSYEQYF. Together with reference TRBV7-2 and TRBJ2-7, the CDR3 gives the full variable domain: GAGVSQSPSNKVTEKGKDVELRCDPISGHTALYWYRQSLGQGLEFLIYFQGNSAPDKSGLPSDRFSAERTGGSVSTLTIQRTQQEDSAVYLCASSLTSYEQYFGPGTRLTVT.

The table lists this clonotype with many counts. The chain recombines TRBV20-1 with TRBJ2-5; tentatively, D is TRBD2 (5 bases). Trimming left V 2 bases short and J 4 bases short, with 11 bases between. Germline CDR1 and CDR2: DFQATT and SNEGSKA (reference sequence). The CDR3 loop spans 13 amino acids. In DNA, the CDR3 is TGCAGTGCTAGACCTCCGGGAACAGAGACCCAGTACTTC. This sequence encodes CSARPPGTETQYF.

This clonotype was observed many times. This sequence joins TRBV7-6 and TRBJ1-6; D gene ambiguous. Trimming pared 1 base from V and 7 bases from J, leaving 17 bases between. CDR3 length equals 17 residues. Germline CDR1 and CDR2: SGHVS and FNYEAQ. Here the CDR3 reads CASSLGLPGETNSPLHF. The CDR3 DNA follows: TGTGCCAGCAGCTTAGGGTTACCGGGAGAAACAAATTCACCCCTCCACTTT.

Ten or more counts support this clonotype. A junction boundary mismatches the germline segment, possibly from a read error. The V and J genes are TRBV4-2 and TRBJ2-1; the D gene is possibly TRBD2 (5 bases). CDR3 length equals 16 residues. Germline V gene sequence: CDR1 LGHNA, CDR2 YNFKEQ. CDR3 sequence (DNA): TGTGCCAGTAGCCAAGAAGGAGGAGCCCCTTACAATGAGCAGTTCTTC. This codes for CASSQEGGAPYNEQFF.

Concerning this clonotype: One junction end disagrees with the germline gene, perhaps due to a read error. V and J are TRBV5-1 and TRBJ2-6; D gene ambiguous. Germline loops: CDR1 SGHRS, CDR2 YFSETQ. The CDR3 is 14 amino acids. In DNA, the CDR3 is TGCGCCAGCTGCTTGAGCTCTGGGGCCAACGTCCTGACTTTC. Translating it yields CASCLSSGANVLTF.

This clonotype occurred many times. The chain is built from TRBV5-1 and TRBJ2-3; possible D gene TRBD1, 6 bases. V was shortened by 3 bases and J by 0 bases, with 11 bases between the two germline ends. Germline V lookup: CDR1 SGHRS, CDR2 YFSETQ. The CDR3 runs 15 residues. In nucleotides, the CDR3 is TGCGCCAGCAGCTCGAAGACAGGAAGCACAGATACGCAGTATTTT. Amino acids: CASSSKTGSTDTQYF.

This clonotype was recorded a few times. CDR3 in amino acids: CVTAVQRGFTDTQYF. CDR3 in DNA: TGTGTCACAGCGGTCCAGCGGGGCTTCACAGATACGCAGTATTTT. The chain combines TRBV15 with TRBJ2-3; 7 bases fit TRBD2. The CDR3 is 15 residues long. Germline assignment: CDR1 LNHNV and CDR2 YYDKDF (reference sequence). Drawing the rest from reference TRBV15 and TRBJ2-3, the complete variable domain is DAMVIQNPRYQVTQFGKPVTLSCSQTLNHNVMYWYQQKSSQAPKLLFHYYDKDFNNEADTPDNFQSRRPNTSFCFLDIRSPGLGDTAMYLCVTAVQRGFTDTQYFGPGTRLTVL.

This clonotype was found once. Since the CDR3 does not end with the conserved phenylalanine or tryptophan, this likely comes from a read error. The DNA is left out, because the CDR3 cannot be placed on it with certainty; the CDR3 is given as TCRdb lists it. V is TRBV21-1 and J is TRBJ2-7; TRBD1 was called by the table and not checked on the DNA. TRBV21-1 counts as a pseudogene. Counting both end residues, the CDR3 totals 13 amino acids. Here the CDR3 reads CASRQGPTYEQYS.

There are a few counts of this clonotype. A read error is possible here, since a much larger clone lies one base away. In DNA form, the CDR3 reads TGTGCCAGCAGCTACAGGGTGGGAGCCTCCAATGAGCAGTACTTC. Protein: CASSYRVGASNEQYF. The chain couples TRBV12-3 or TRBV12-4 to TRBJ2-7; the D gene is possibly TRBD1 (6 bases). The CDR3 sequence is 15 residues long. With 6 bases removed from V and 7 bases from J, the gap between germline ends came to 22 bases.

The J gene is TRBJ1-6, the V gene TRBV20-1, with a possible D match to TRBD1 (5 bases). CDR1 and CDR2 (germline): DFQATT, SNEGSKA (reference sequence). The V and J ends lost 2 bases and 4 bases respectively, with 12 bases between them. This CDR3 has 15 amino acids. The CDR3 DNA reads TGCAGTGCTAGAATCGAGGGGCTGTATAATTCACCCCTCCACTTT. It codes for CSARIEGLYNSPLHF.

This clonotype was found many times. The CDR3 DNA reads as TGTGCCAGCAGCCTAGGGACTTCCCATGAGCAGTTCTTC. As protein: CASSLGTSHEQFF. The chain recombines TRBV7-2 with TRBJ2-1, with D possibly TRBD2 on 6 matching bases. The germline V gene encodes CDR1 SGHTA and CDR2 FQGNSA. V was shortened by 5 bases and J by 8 bases, with 13 bases between the two germline ends. The CDR3 has 13 amino acids.